This TCR beta chain was profiled in a study of blood T cell repertoires in COVID-19. Produced via immunoSEQ multiplex PCR; TCRdb's table is partial and in-frame only. Among more than 200,000 clones listed, 81% were seen once. The length of the CDR3 is 13 residues. The germline V gene encodes CDR1 SEHNR and CDR2 FQNEAQ (reference sequence). V lost 3 bases and J 5 bases, leaving 10 bases between the germline ends. About this clone: Other DNA sequences in the same sample also yield this CDR3.

Sequenced sample: peripheral blood. The source of this sequence is a woman aged 80 or over with acute or convalescent COVID-19. The gene calls are TRBV7-9 and TRBJ1-1; D not resolved. In nucleotides, the CDR3 is TGTGCCAGCAGCTTTGGGGAGAGGACTGAAGCTTTCTTT. This sequence encodes CASSFGERTEAFF.